This TCR beta chain was retrieved from a study of CD4+ T cells in melanoma. Study findings and constraints: In melanoma, neoantigen-specific CD4+ T cells reportedly differed in differentiation state. CD8+ T cell, macrophage and B cell function reportedly correlated with neoantigen-specific CD4+ T cells.

As regards this clone: Its antigen is unknown.

Method: immunoSEQ multiplex PCR; TCRdb's copy keeps in-frame clones and lacks some. The table includes 13,000 to 15,000 clones, 63% detected once. Specimen: cells from a culture (not recorded whether cultured in vitro). The clonotype originates from a human donor with melanoma.

The chain's CDR3 is CASSPLAGGPDTQYF. The CDR3 DNA follows: TGTGCCAGCTCACCGTTAGCGGGGGGCCCAGATACGCAGTATTTT. The chain is built from TRBV18 and TRBJ2-3, with TRBD2 matching 10 bases. Germline V gene lookup returns CDR1 KGHSH and CDR2 LQKENI. CDR3 length: 15 residues. With 3 bases clipped from V and 4 bases from J, the junction kept 4 bases outside the gene matches.